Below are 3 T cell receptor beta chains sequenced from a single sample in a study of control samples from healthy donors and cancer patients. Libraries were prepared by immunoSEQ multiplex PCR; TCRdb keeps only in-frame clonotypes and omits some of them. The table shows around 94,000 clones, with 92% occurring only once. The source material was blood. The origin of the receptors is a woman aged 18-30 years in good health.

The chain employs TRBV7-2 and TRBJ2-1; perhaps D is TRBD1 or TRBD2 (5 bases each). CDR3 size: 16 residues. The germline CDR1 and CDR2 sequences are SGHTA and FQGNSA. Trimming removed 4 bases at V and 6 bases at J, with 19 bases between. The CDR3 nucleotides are TGTGCCAGCAGCTGGGGCCGAGGGGTATTTAGCAATGAGCAGTTCTTC. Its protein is CASSWGRGVFSNEQFF. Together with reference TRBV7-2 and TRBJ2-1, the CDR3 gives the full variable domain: GAGVSQSPSNKVTEKGKDVELRCDPISGHTALYWYRQSLGQGLEFLIYFQGNSAPDKSGLPSDRFSAERTGGSVSTLTIQRTQQEDSAVYLCASSWGRGVFSNEQFFGPGTRLTVL.

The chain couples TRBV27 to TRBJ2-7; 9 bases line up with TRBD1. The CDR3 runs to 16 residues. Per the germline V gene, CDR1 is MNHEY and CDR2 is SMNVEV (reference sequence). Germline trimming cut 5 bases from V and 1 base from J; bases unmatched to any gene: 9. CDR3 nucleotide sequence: TGTGCCAGCAGTGGCGCCGGGACAGGGCCTTCCTACGAGCAGTACTTC. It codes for CASSGAGTGPSYEQYF.

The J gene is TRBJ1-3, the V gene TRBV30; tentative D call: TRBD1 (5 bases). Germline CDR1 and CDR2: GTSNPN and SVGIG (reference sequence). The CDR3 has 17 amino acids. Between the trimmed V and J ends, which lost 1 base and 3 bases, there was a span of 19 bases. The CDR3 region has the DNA TGTGCCTGGAGTGGGAAGGCCCTTGGAGGGGATGGAAACACCATATATTTT. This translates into CAWSGKALGGDGNTIYF.